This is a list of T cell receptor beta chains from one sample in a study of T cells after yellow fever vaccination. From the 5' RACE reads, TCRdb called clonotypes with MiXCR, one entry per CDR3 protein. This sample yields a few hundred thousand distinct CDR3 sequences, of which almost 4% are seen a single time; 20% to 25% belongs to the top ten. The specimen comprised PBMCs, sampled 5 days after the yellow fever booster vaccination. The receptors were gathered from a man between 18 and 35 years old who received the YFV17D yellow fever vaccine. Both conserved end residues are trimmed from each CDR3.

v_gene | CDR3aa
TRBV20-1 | SARPSGKETQY
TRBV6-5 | ASRRDTYEQY
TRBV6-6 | ASKWAGVYQPQH
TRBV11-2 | ASSLGASTDTQY
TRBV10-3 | AISDPSRPSTDTQY
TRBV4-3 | ASSQDPRGNQPQH
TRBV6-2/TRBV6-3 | ASSHPRDPNYEQY
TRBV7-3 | ASRLAGGGHNEQF
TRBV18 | ASSPSQGSTEQF
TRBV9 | ASSGRGGEETQY
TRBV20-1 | SAPGTGAQLANYGYT
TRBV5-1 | ASSLGPSSYNSPLH
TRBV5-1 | ASSLGGLSYNEQF
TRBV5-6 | ASSLAGLVLGTQY
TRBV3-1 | ASSQEGLAGNNEQF
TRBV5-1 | ASSERSGANVLT
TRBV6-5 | ASSPTGGGLGGGYT
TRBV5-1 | ASSPAAGRELF
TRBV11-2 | ASSRGAQQPQH
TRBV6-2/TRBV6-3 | ASSPRGLETQY
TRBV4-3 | ASIERDRPYEQY
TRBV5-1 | ASSLKGHTNTEAF
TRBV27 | ASSRDRLAGGMETQY
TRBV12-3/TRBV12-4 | ASSPGYRAATNEKLF
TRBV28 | ASSSTGGMAGNTIY
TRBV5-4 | ASSPRSGHRNTEAF
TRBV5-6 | ASSLGPFEAF
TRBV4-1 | ASSPGGATYSTNEKLF
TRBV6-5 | ASSPARGSPLH
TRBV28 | ASSLTSGEAF
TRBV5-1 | ASSFAEETQY
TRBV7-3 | ASSLRPGLSYNSPLH
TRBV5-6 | ASSEDRARTEAF
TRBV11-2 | ASSLAGGRSKNIQY
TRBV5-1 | ASSRAADTEAF
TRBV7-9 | ASSLGVLEPQH
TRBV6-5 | ASSYSTAPTNTGELF
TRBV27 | ASSSPGGAVETQY
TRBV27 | ASGSQDNTEAF
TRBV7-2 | ASSLRASGGVETQY
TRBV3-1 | ASSQAGGGGDQPQH
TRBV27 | ASSPLGEQGMNTEAF
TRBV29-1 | SVVEWGNTGELF
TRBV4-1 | ASSPSRKDTQY
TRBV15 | ATSRFRGRGDNEQF
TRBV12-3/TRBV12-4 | AGQGRGNTIY
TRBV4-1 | ASSDRGMKITGELF